Shown below are 32 T cell receptor beta chains from a single sample sequenced in a study of T cell responses to AZD1222 COVID-19 vaccine. Produced via immunoSEQ multiplex PCR; TCRdb's table is partial and in-frame only. The data contain over 25,000 clones, approximately 78% of them singletons. Sample: peripheral blood, taken on day 0 of AZD1222 vaccination. Receptors were obtained from an adult in good health.

This chain uses TRBV9 with TRBJ1-1, with D unclear. V was trimmed by 0 bases and J by 1 base, leaving 7 bases between them. Germline values: CDR1 SGDLS, CDR2 YYNGEE. The CDR3 extends over 14 amino acids. CDR3 bases: TGTGCCAGCAGCGTAGGTCAGCAGAACACTGAAGCTTTCTTT. This encodes CASSVGQQNTEAFF. Full variable domain (missing parts from reference TRBV9 and TRBJ1-1): DSGVTQTPKHLITATGQRVTLRCSPRSGDLSVYWYQQSLDQGLQFLIQYYNGEERAKGNILERFSAQQFPDLHSELNLSSLELGDSALYFCASSVGQQNTEAFFGQGTRLTVV.

The V gene is TRBV7-3, the J gene TRBJ2-1, with 9 nucleotides matching TRBD2. The trim removed 5 bases at V and 9 bases at J, leaving 11 bases unmatched. This CDR3 is 15 amino acids long. From germline, CDR1 is SGHTA and CDR2 FQGTGA. The CDR3 DNA reads as TGTGCCAGCAGCCCCCAAGGAGCGGGAGGCAGTGAGCAGTTCTTC. Translating gives CASSPQGAGGSEQFF.

This clone was seen a single time. This chain joins TRBV19 and TRBJ1-3; D is perhaps TRBD1 (5 bases). V was cut by 9 bases and J by 3 bases, with 12 bases left in between. Germline CDR1 reads LNHDA; CDR2 reads SQIVND (reference sequence). This CDR3 has 13 residues. The chain's CDR3 is CASLTGGGNTIYF. The CDR3 DNA follows: TGTGCCAGCTTAACAGGAGGTGGAAACACCATATATTTT.

The chain joins TRBV7-9 to TRBJ2-3; 9 positions match TRBD1. After removal of 1 base from V and 6 bases from J, the junction contained 8 bases not matched to a gene. The V gene's germline CDR1 is SEHNR and CDR2 FQNEAQ (reference sequence). CDR3 size: 16 residues. The CDR3 nucleotides read TGTGCCAGCAGCTTAGGAGACAGGGGGGCACGGGATACGCAGTATTTT. Amino acids: CASSLGDRGARDTQYF.

The chain has TRBV11-2 and TRBJ1-5; D gene ambiguous. CDR1 is SGHAT and CDR2 is FQNNGV in the germline V gene. The CDR3 extends over 13 amino acids. V was clipped by 2 bases and J by 3 bases, with 5 bases between them. The CDR3 sequence is CASSLSPNQPQHF. The CDR3 DNA reads as TGTGCCAGCAGCTTATCCCCCAATCAGCCCCAGCATTTT.

The gene calls are TRBV30 and TRBJ1-1; 7 nucleotides agree with TRBD1. The junction had 9 bases not matched to a gene; V was cut back by 3 bases and J by 5 bases. CDR3 length: 14 amino acids. Germline CDR1 is GTSNPN and CDR2 is SVGIG (reference sequence). Written as DNA, the CDR3 is TGTGCCTGGAGGGGACAGCCCCCGTGGACTGAAGCTTTCTTT. Translating gives CAWRGQPPWTEAFF.

The gene calls are TRBV4-1 and TRBJ2-5, with D perhaps TRBD1 (5 bases). CDR1 MGHRA and CDR2 YSYEKL come from the germline V gene. This CDR3 comprises 13 residues. The V and J ends lost 4 bases and 4 bases respectively, with 10 bases between them. The CDR3 protein is CASSPQGRETQYF. The CDR3 nucleotides are TGCGCCAGCAGCCCTCAGGGTAGAGAGACCCAGTACTTC.

The chain couples TRBV11-1 to TRBJ1-1, with D tentatively TRBD1 (5 bases). This CDR3 spans 14 amino acids. V was cut by 3 bases and J by 2 bases, with 10 bases left in between. The germline CDR1 and CDR2 sequences are SGHAT and FQDESV (reference sequence). The CDR3 region is CASSFGTVNTEAFF. The CDR3 region has the DNA TGTGCCAGCAGCTTCGGGACGGTCAACACTGAAGCTTTCTTT.

In its sample, this clone was seen once. The chain employs TRBV6-1 and TRBJ2-3; 12 nucleotides match TRBD2. The CDR3 totals 17 residues. Germline trimming cut 2 bases from V and 3 bases from J; bases unmatched to any gene: 6. Germline CDR1 MNHNS, CDR2 SASEGT. The CDR3 loop is CASSERELAGGTDTQYF. Written as DNA, the CDR3 is TGTGCCAGCAGTGAAAGAGAGCTAGCGGGAGGGACAGATACGCAGTATTTT.

This clone was counted a single time. The chain is built from TRBV5-4 and TRBJ1-1, with a weak D call TRBD1 (5 bases). V was cut by 1 base and J by 7 bases, with 11 bases left in between. Per germline, CDR1 SGHNT and CDR2 YYREEE (reference sequence). The CDR3 is made up of 13 amino acids. The CDR3 bases are TGTGCCAGCAGCTTGAATAGAGGGGATGAAGCTTTCTTT. This sequence encodes CASSLNRGDEAFF.

The rearrangement uses TRBV28 and TRBJ2-7, with D maybe TRBD1 (6 bases). The V gene's germline CDR1 is MDHEN and CDR2 SYDVKM. Trimming shortened V by 10 bases and J by 3 bases, and 10 bases separated the two germline ends. The CDR3 extends over 11 amino acids. Here the CDR3 DNA reads TGTGCCACAACACAGGGCTACGAGCAGTACTTC. It encodes CATTQGYEQYF.

V gene TRBV12-5 combines with J gene TRBJ2-5, with D maybe TRBD1 (5 bases). Trimming left V 2 bases short and J 10 bases short, with 14 bases between. The CDR3 has 13 residues. Germline lookup yields CDR1 LGHNT and CDR2 FRNRAP. In nucleotides, the CDR3 is TGTGCTAGTGGTTTGAGGGGCGTTCGAGTCCAGTACTTC. It encodes CASGLRGVRVQYF. The whole variable domain, filled in from reference TRBV12-5 and TRBJ2-5, reads DARVTQTPRHKVTEMGQEVTMRCQPILGHNTVFWYRQTMMQGLELLAYFRNRAPLDDSGMPKDRFSAEMPDATLATLKIQPSEPRDSAVYFCASGLRGVRVQYFGPGTRLLVL.

V and J are TRBV14 and TRBJ1-2; D gene ambiguous. V lost 4 bases, J lost 3 bases, and 9 bases lay in between. The CDR3 spans 13 residues. CDR1 and CDR2 from the germline V gene are SGHDN and FVKESK. The CDR3 nucleotides read TGTGCCAGCAGCCTTGGGAAACACTATGGCTACACCTTC. It codes for CASSLGKHYGYTF.

The sample holds a few counts of this clone. The CDR3 region is CASSRGQGSTGELFF. As DNA, the CDR3 is TGTGCCAGCAGCAGGGGACAGGGGAGCACCGGGGAGCTGTTTTTT. This chain joins TRBV5-5 and TRBJ2-2; 10 bases line up with TRBD1. V gave up 4 bases and J gave up 4 bases; unmatched junction bases: 4. The germline V gene encodes CDR1 SGHKS and CDR2 YYEKEE (reference sequence). The CDR3 spans 15 residues.

This clone has a handful of counts. This rearrangement joins TRBV7-2 to TRBJ1-1; D remains unclear. V was shortened by 3 bases and J by 4 bases, with 12 bases between the two germline ends. The CDR3 has 14 residues. Germline lookup yields CDR1 SGHTA and CDR2 FQGNSA. The CDR3 is CASSLELIITEAFF. In nucleotides, the CDR3 is TGTGCCAGCAGCTTGGAATTGATAATCACTGAAGCTTTCTTT.

This clone was recorded a few times. The rearrangement joins TRBV3-1 (or the pseudogene TRBV3-2) to TRBJ1-1; the D gene is possibly TRBD1 (6 bases). The V end was cut by 6 bases, the J end by 1 base, with 9 bases between. The CDR3 totals 13 residues. CDR1 and CDR2 from the germline V gene are LGHDT and YNNKEL (reference sequence). CDR3 sequence reads: CASRRTENTEAFF. In nucleotides, the CDR3 is TGTGCCAGCAGAAGGACAGAGAACACTGAAGCTTTCTTT.

V usage is TRBV7-2 and J usage is TRBJ2-5; TRBD1 matches at 8 bases. Germline V gene lookup returns CDR1 SGHTA and CDR2 FQGNSA. The CDR3 is made up of 13 amino acids. Trimming took 5 bases from V and 2 from J; bases not matched to a gene: 1. Written as DNA, the CDR3 is TGTGCCAGCAGCCGGGACAGGCAAGAGACCCAGTACTTC. Translated, it gives CASSRDRQETQYF.

This clone occurred once. The chain uses TRBV4-2 and TRBJ1-2; 8 bases agree with TRBD1. Germline V gives CDR1 LGHNA, CDR2 YNFKEQ. This CDR3 spans 13 amino acids. Germline trimming cut 5 bases from V and 1 base from J; bases unmatched to any gene: 0. CDR3 sequence (DNA): TGTGCCAGCAGCGACAGGGGTAACTATGGCTACACCTTC. This translates into CASSDRGNYGYTF.

This sequence joins TRBV5-1 and TRBJ1-1, with D perhaps matching TRBD1 (5 bases). V gave up 5 bases and J gave up 5 bases, with 16 bases separating them. This CDR3 is built from 14 residues. Germline V gene data show CDR1 as SGHRS and CDR2 as YFSETQ. This chain's CDR3 is CASSTRGDGTEAFF. DNA for the CDR3: TGCGCCAGCAGTACCCGGGGGGATGGGACTGAAGCTTTCTTT.

The CDR3 loop reads CASSLEALSYSPLHF. CDR3 in DNA: TGTGCCAGCAGCTTAGAGGCTCTCAGTTATTCACCCCTCCACTTT. V gene TRBV5-4 combines with J gene TRBJ1-6; no clear D. The CDR3 is 15 amino acids. V was cut by 2 bases and J by 8 bases, with 14 bases left in between. The germline V gene encodes CDR1 SGHNT and CDR2 YYREEE (reference sequence).

This chain joins TRBV7-8 and TRBJ1-1; D is uncertain. The CDR3 totals 13 residues. V shed 1 base and J shed 1 base, with 4 bases lying between them. CDR1 and CDR2 (germline): SGHVS, FQNEAQ. The CDR3: CASSLERNTEAFF. CDR3 bases: TGTGCCAGCAGCTTAGAAAGGAACACTGAAGCTTTCTTT.

The rearrangement uses TRBV5-5 and TRBJ1-2; D is unclear. Germline values: CDR1 SGHKS, CDR2 YYEKEE (reference sequence). The CDR3 runs 13 residues. V lost 2 bases, J lost 2 bases, and 7 bases lay in between. The CDR3 DNA is TGTGCCAGCAGCTTTGGAGACAACTATGGCTACACCTTC. It codes for CASSFGDNYGYTF.

V and J are TRBV24-1 and TRBJ2-1; 9 bases line up with TRBD2. Germline V gives CDR1 KGHDR, CDR2 SFDVKD. The junction had 6 bases not matched to a gene; V was cut back by 2 bases and J by 5 bases. This CDR3 is built from 16 residues. The CDR3 spells CATSDSGLASNNEQFF. The DNA for the CDR3 is TGTGCCACCAGTGATTCAGGACTAGCGAGTAACAATGAGCAGTTCTTC.

The chain is built from TRBV2 and TRBJ2-1; 7 bases map to TRBD2. Trimming removed 3 bases from V and 0 bases from J; junction bases left unmatched: 2. Germline values: CDR1 SNHLY, CDR2 FYNNEI. The length of the CDR3 is 15 residues. The CDR3 here is CASSERESSYNEQFF. The CDR3 bases are TGTGCCAGCAGTGAGCGGGAGAGCTCCTACAATGAGCAGTTCTTC.

A few counts support this clone. This rearrangement joins TRBV5-3 to TRBJ1-2; 8 bases line up with TRBD1. TRBV5-3 belongs to the ORF category, with a function that is uncertain. The J segment lost 1 base and the V segment lost 3 bases, leaving 8 bases of the junction unmatched. The CDR3 loop spans 16 amino acids. The CDR3 here is CARSSDRDSLNYGYTF. CDR3 DNA: TGTGCCAGAAGCTCGGACAGGGACAGTCTTAACTATGGCTACACCTTC.

In DNA, the CDR3 is TGTGCCAGCTCACCTGCGGCAAAGTCTTTGAACGGCTACACCTTC. It codes for CASSPAAKSLNGYTF. The chain has TRBV18 and TRBJ1-2; D remains ambiguous. V dropped 3 bases and J dropped 8 bases, with 19 bases sitting between them. The CDR3 runs 15 residues. From germline, CDR1 is KGHSH and CDR2 LQKENI.

The V and J genes are TRBV7-8 and TRBJ1-1; D gene unclear. Trimming cost V 1 base and J 0 bases, with 3 bases left between them. This CDR3 spans 13 amino acids. Germline V lookup: CDR1 SGHVS, CDR2 FQNEAQ. The CDR3 coding sequence is TGTGCCAGCAGCTTAGTGGTGAACACTGAAGCTTTCTTT. This encodes CASSLVVNTEAFF.

CDR3: CASSSPREGWDTEAFF. CDR3 nucleotide sequence: TGCGCCAGCAGTTCCCCCCGGGAGGGTTGGGACACTGAAGCTTTCTTT. The chain recombines TRBV5-1 with TRBJ1-1; no clear D. Germline CDR1 reads SGHRS; CDR2 reads YFSETQ. This CDR3 spans 16 amino acids. The V end lost 5 bases, the J end lost 3 bases, and 20 bases lay between the germline ends.

The gene calls are TRBV30 and TRBJ1-5, with D unclear. CDR1 and CDR2 from the germline V gene are GTSNPN and SVGIG (reference sequence). V was pared by 0 bases and J by 1 base, with 4 bases between. The length of the CDR3 is 13 residues. The CDR3 DNA reads as TGTGCCTGGAGTGTAGGCAGCAATCAGCCCCAGCATTTT. Translating gives CAWSVGSNQPQHF.

The gene calls are TRBV4-2 and TRBJ2-1; 10 bases align to TRBD2. The junction had 6 bases not matched to a gene; V was cut back by 1 base and J by 6 bases. This CDR3 has 16 amino acids. Germline V CDR1 and CDR2: LGHNA, YNFKEQ. DNA of the CDR3: TGTGCCAGCAGCCAAGCAGGAGCGGGGGGGCCCAATGAGCAGTTCTTC. Amino acids: CASSQAGAGGPNEQFF.

The gene calls are TRBV5-1 and TRBJ2-7; a weak D match, TRBD1 (6 bases). The germline V gene encodes CDR1 SGHRS and CDR2 YFSETQ. Trimming shortened V by 0 bases and J by 2 bases, and 18 bases separated the two germline ends. CDR3 size: 17 residues. The CDR3 reads CASSLAGGQGLAYEQYF. The CDR3, as DNA: TGCGCCAGCAGCTTGGCTGGGGGACAAGGGCTTGCCTACGAGCAGTACTTC.

The chain links TRBV5-1 to TRBJ2-3, with D possibly being TRBD1 (5 bases). The V end lost 5 bases, the J end lost 2 bases, and 9 bases lay between the germline ends. The CDR3 has 13 amino acids. The germline gives CDR1 SGHRS, CDR2 YFSETQ. CDR3 DNA: TGCGCCAGCAGGGCCAGGGTCACAGATACGCAGTATTTT. It encodes CASRARVTDTQYF.